The rows below give T cell receptor beta chains drawn from one sample of a study of persistence of HIV-infected CD4 T cells. TCRdb keeps only in-frame clones here, not all; method: immunoSEQ multiplex PCR. In the table there are about 9,200 clones, approximately 82% of which are singletons. Antigens of these TCRs are unknown. The sequencing used CD4+ T cells sorted from PBMCs after roughly 19-hour stimulation, collected from a patient who received antiretroviral therapy. These receptors all come from an adult woman with HIV who was CMV-seropositive. The CDR3 runs from the conserved cysteine through the conserved F or W. D genes are given only for firm matches. Rows give clone size only sometimes, using once, few, many, or a class for an expanded clone.

14	TRBV12-5	TRBJ2-3	-	-	CASARGLSTDTQYF	TGTGCTAGTGCCAGGGGACTCAGCACAGATACGCAGTATTTT
14	TRBV18	TRBJ1-5	-	-	CASSLQGDNQPQHF	TGTGCCAGCTCACTCCAGGGCGACAATCAGCCCCAGCATTTT
16	TRBV3-1/TRBV3-2	TRBJ1-2	-	-	CASSQGRALLSPSYTF	TGTGCCAGCAGCCAAGGGCGCGCTCTTCTCAGTCCGAGCTACACCTTC
14	TRBV27	TRBJ1-1	-	few	CASRPGSMNTEAFF	TGTGCCAGCAGACCCGGGTCAATGAACACTGAAGCTTTCTTT
16	TRBV3-1/TRBV3-2	TRBJ1-5	TRBD1	-	CASSQEGDRDNQPQHF	TGTGCCAGCAGCCAAGAAGGGGACAGGGACAATCAGCCCCAGCATTTT
14	TRBV7-9	TRBJ1-2	-	-	CASSLGSTNYGYTF	TGTGCCAGCAGCTTAGGTTCTACTAACTATGGCTACACCTTC
18	TRBV15	TRBJ2-7	TRBD2	-	CATSSLGTSGHFSYEQYF	TGTGCCACCAGCAGCCTCGGGACTAGCGGGCACTTCTCCTACGAGCAGTACTTC
18	TRBV6-2/TRBV6-3	TRBJ2-3	-	-	CAGSQRAIGRIITDTQYF	TGTGCCGGCAGCCAACGGGCGATCGGCAGAATAATCACAGATACGCAGTATTTT
13	TRBV15	TRBJ1-1	-	few	CATSRDGLTEAFF	TGTGCCACCAGCAGAGATGGTTTGACTGAAGCTTTCTTT
11	TRBV11-3	TRBJ2-1	-	-	CASSLVGPPLF	TGTGCCAGCAGCTTGGTCGGGCCCCCCCTCTTC
15	TRBV7-9	TRBJ2-7	TRBD1	-	CASSPLSGQYYEQYF	TGTGCCAGCAGCCCCCTGTCGGGACAGTACTACGAGCAGTACTTC
13	TRBV6-2/TRBV6-3	TRBJ1-1	-	-	CASSWGSSTEAFF	TGTGCCAGCAGTTGGGGTTCGAGCACTGAAGCTTTCTTT